This T cell receptor (beta chain) was documented in a study of control samples from healthy donors and cancer patients. V was cut by 0 bases and J by 2 bases, with 13 bases left in between. CDR3 length equals 16 residues. Germline V gene lookup returns CDR1 MNHEY and CDR2 SMNVEV (reference sequence). Generated by immunoSEQ multiplex PCR, the TCRdb table keeps only in-frame clones and is missing some. The data hold about 59,000 clones, with 87% observed a single time. Source material: PBMCs. This receptor was identified in a woman aged 55-69 years with lung cancer. The rearrangement links TRBV27 to TRBJ1-2; unclear D gene. The CDR3 nucleotides are TGTGCCAGCAGTTTATCGCCTCCGGCGGGAAACTATGGCTACACCTTC. It codes for CASSLSPPAGNYGYTF.